This passage covers 6 T cell receptor beta chains from one sample sequenced in a study of cytomegalovirus exposure and HLA in healthy donors. Use of 60 Vbeta and 13 Jbeta primers characterized the PCR. The protocol was immunoSEQ multiplex PCR, while the TCRdb copy is restricted to in-frame clones and leaves out a portion. The profile shows some 200,000 clones, roughly 85% of them singletons. Sequenced: PBMCs. The receptors here all came from a woman between 18 and 29 years old in good health and CMV-seronegative.

V is TRBV9 and J is TRBJ2-5; tentatively, D is TRBD2 (6 bases). There are 15 residues in the CDR3. Trimming removed 3 bases from V and 1 base from J, with 13 bases in between. Germline loops: CDR1 SGDLS, CDR2 YYNGEE. The CDR3 sequence: CASSAAGQTQETQYF. DNA for the CDR3: TGTGCCAGCAGCGCCGCGGGGCAGACCCAAGAGACCCAGTACTTC.

This clone was observed a single time. The chain recombines TRBV9 with TRBJ2-1, with TRBD2 matching 8 bases. CDR3 length equals 16 residues. V lost 3 bases and J lost 7; bases outside the gene matches: 12. Germline V CDR1 and CDR2: SGDLS, YYNGEE. DNA for the CDR3: TGTGCCAGCAGCGCCGCCTTAGCGGGAATGAGGAATGAGCAGTTCTTC. It codes for CASSAALAGMRNEQFF.

The chain links TRBV7-9 to TRBJ2-5; TRBD1 is a possible D gene (5 bases). Trimming removed 5 bases from V and 5 bases from J, with 15 bases in between. Per the germline V gene, CDR1 is SEHNR and CDR2 is FQNEAQ (reference sequence). The length of the CDR3 is 14 residues. This chain's CDR3 is CASSRSDSWETQYF. In DNA form, the CDR3 reads TGTGCCAGCAGCCGATCCGACAGTTGGGAGACCCAGTACTTC. The complete variable domain, with remaining parts taken from reference TRBV7-9 and TRBJ2-5, reads DTGVSQNPRHKITKRGQNVTFRCDPISEHNRLYWYRQTLGQGPEFLTYFQNEAQLEKSRLLSDRFSAERPKGSFSTLEIQRTEQGDSAMYLCASSRSDSWETQYFGPGTRLLVL.

This chain connects TRBV2 to TRBJ2-1, with 11 bases aligning to TRBD2. V shed 1 base, J shed 5 bases, and the junction held 10 bases outside the gene matches. Germline-derived CDR1 and CDR2 are SNHLY and FYNNEI. The CDR3 has 18 residues. In DNA, the CDR3 is TGTGCCAGCAGTGAAGGAAGGACTAGCGGGCAAAGGGACAATGAGCAGTTCTTC. This codes for CASSEGRTSGQRDNEQFF.

This chain uses TRBV30 with TRBJ2-1; D may be TRBD2 (6 bases). V gave up 2 bases and J gave up 16 bases, with 18 bases separating them. The CDR3 sequence is 12 residues long. Germline values: CDR1 GTSNPN, CDR2 SVGIG (reference sequence). The CDR3 sequence is CAWSRLAPTNFF. The CDR3 nucleotides read TGTGCCTGGAGTCGCCTAGCGCCCACCAATTTCTTC. The full variable domain, in which reference TRBV30 and TRBJ2-1 provide the parts outside the CDR3, is SQTIHQWPATLVQPVGSPLSLECTVEGTSNPNLYWYRQAAGRGLQLLFYSVGIGQISSEVPQNLSASRPQDRQFILSSKKLLLSDSGFYLCAWSRLAPTNFFGPGTRLTVL.

Note on this clone: At the DNA level, this CDR3 is encoded by other sequences in the same sample as well. The chain recombines TRBV11-3 with TRBJ2-1; 8 bases map to TRBD2. Germline V gene lookup returns CDR1 SGHNT and CDR2 YENEEA. The CDR3 consists of 15 residues. V shed 5 bases and J 1 base; nucleotides not matched to a gene: 4. In DNA, the CDR3 is TGTGCCAGCAGCCCCAGCGGGAGTTCCTACAATGAGCAGTTCTTC. Amino acids: CASSPSGSSYNEQFF.